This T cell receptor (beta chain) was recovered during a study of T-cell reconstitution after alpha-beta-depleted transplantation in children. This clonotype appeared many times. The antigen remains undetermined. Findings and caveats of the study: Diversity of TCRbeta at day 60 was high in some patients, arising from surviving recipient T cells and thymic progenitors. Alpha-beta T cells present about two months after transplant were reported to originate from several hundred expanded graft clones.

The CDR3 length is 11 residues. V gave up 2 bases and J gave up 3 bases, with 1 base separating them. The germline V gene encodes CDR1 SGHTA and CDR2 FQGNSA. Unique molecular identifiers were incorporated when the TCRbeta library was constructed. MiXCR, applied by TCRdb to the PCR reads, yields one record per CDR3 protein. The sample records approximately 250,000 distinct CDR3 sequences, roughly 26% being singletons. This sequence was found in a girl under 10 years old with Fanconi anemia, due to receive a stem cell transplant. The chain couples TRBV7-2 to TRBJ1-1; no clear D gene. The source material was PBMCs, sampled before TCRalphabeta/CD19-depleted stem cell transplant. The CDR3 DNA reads TGTGCCAGCAGCTTACACACTGAAGCTTTCTTT. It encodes CASSLHTEAFF.